These 4 T cell receptor beta chains share one sample of origin, sequenced in a study of cytomegalovirus exposure and HLA in healthy donors. Primers for the PCR totalled 60 Vbeta and 13 Jbeta. TCRdb's copy holds only in-frame clones and misses some; the assay was immunoSEQ multiplex PCR. The data contain around 110,000 clones, 55% to 65% of them singletons. Sequencing input: PBMCs. These receptors were collected from a woman aged 40 to 50 in good health and CMV-seropositive.

Of note for this clone: A much larger clone differs by one base, so this may be a read error. The V and J genes are TRBV4-3 and TRBJ2-6; D not resolved. Germline lookup yields CDR1 LGHNA and CDR2 YSLEER. This CDR3 has 15 amino acids. The ends were cut back, 0 bases at V and 0 bases at J, with 3 bases in the middle. Here the CDR3 reads CASSQDSSGANVLTF. In DNA form, the CDR3 reads TGCGCCAGCAGCCAAGACAGCTCTGGGGCCAACGTCCTGACTTTC.

The rearrangement links TRBV25-1 to TRBJ1-4, with 9 nucleotides matching TRBD1. Trimming cost V 3 bases and J 8 bases; bases outside gene matches: 10. The CDR3 is 16 amino acids. The germline gives CDR1 MGHDK, CDR2 SYGVNS. In DNA form, the CDR3 reads TGTGCCAGCAGTGATCTGGGGACAGGGTTGAACGAAAAACTGTTTTTT. It specifies CASSDLGTGLNEKLFF.

The V and J genes are TRBV27 and TRBJ2-7, with D possibly being TRBD2 (6 bases). The CDR3 has 14 amino acids. V was clipped by 2 bases and J by 3 bases, with 11 bases between them. Per germline, CDR1 MNHEY and CDR2 SMNVEV (reference sequence). CDR3: CASSLGRDFYEQYF. CDR3 nucleotide sequence: TGTGCCAGCAGTTTAGGAAGGGACTTCTACGAGCAGTACTTC.

A few counts support this clone. The gene calls are TRBV19 and TRBJ2-3; 12 positions agree with TRBD2. Germline loops: CDR1 LNHDA, CDR2 SQIVND (reference sequence). J gave up 6 bases and V 6 bases, and 10 bases lay outside the gene matches. The CDR3 sequence is 16 residues long. For the CDR3, the DNA is TGTGCCAGTAGGATTTCGACTAGCGGGAGTTCTGATACGCAGTATTTT. Encoded protein: CASRISTSGSSDTQYF.